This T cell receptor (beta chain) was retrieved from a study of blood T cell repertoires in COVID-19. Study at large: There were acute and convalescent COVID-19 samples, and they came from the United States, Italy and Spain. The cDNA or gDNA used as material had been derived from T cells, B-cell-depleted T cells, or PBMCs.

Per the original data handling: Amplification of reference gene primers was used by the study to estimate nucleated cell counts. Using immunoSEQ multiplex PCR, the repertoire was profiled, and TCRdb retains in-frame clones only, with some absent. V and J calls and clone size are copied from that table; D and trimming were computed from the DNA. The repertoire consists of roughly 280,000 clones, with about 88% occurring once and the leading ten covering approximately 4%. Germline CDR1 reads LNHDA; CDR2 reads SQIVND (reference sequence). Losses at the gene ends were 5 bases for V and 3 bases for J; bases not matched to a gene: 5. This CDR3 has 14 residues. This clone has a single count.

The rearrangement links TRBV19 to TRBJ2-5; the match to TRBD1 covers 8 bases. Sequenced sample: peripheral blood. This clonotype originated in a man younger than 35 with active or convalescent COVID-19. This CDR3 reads CASSSQGAEETQYF. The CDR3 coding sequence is TGTGCCAGTAGTTCTCAGGGGGCGGAAGAGACCCAGTACTTC.